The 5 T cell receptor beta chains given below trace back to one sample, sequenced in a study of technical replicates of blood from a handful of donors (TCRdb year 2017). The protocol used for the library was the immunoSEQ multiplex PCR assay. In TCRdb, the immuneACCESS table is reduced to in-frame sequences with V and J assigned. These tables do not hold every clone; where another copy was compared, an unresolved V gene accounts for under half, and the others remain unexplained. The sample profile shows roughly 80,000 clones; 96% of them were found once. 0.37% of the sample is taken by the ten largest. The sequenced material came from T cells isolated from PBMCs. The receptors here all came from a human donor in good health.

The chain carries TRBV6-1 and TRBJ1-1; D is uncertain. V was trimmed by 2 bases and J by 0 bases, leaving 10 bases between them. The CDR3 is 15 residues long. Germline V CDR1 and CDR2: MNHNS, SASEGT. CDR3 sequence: CASSESLALNTEAFF. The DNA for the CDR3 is TGTGCCAGCAGTGAAAGTTTGGCCTTGAACACTGAAGCTTTCTTT.

The DNA of the CDR3 is TGCGCCAGCAGCTTGGGGCCAGGCTCCTACGAGCAGTACTTC. Translated, it gives CASSLGPGSYEQYF. The genes are TRBV5-1 and TRBJ2-7; D uncertain. Germline V gene sequence: CDR1 SGHRS, CDR2 YFSETQ. V was shortened by 0 bases and J by 0 bases, with 7 bases between the two germline ends. This CDR3 is built from 14 residues.

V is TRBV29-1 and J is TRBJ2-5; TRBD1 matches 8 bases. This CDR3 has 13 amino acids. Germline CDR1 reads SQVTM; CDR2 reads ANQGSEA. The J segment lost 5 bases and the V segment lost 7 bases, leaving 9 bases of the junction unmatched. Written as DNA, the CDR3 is TGCAGCGCCAGCCCGGGACAGGCGGAGACCCAGTACTTC. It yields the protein CSASPGQAETQYF.

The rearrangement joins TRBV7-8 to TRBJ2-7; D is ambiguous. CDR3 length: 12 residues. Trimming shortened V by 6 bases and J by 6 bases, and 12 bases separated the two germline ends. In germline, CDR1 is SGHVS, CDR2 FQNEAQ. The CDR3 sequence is CASSPSPREQYF. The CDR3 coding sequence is TGTGCCAGCAGTCCCTCCCCGCGCGAGCAGTACTTC.

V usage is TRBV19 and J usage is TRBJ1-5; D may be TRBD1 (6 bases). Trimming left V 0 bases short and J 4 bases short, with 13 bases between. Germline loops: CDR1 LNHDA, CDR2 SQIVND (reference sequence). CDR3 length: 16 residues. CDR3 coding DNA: TGTGCCAGTAGTATAGAACAGGGCGTGCAAAATCAGCCCCAGCATTTT. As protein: CASSIEQGVQNQPQHF.